This TCR beta chain appears in the sequencing data of a study of breast tumors, draining lymph nodes, adjacent tissues. General observations from the study: Compared with lymph nodes, tumors were less diverse; compared with nontumor tissue, more. The lymph node origin of tumor T cells was framed as consistent with a hypothesis, not demonstrated.

This CDR3 has 13 amino acids. V lost 3 bases, J lost 1 base, and 6 bases lay in between. Germline V gene lookup returns CDR1 SGHVS and CDR2 FNYEAQ. This clonotype has at least ten counts. Its specificity is unknown. TCRdb redid the calling of the multiplex PCR reads with MiXCR, one entry per CDR3 protein. The table shows 66,000 or so distinct CDR3 sequences, with approximately 47% occurring only once. V usage is TRBV7-6 and J usage is TRBJ1-1; tentative D call: TRBD1 (5 bases). The sequenced sample consisted of breast tumor tissue. The receptor was derived from a female donor with breast cancer. Some clones in this sample may be carry-over from other donors' samples. The CDR3 here is CASSLQGNTEAFF. In DNA form, the CDR3 reads TGTGCCAGCAGCTTGCAGGGGAACACTGAAGCTTTCTTT.